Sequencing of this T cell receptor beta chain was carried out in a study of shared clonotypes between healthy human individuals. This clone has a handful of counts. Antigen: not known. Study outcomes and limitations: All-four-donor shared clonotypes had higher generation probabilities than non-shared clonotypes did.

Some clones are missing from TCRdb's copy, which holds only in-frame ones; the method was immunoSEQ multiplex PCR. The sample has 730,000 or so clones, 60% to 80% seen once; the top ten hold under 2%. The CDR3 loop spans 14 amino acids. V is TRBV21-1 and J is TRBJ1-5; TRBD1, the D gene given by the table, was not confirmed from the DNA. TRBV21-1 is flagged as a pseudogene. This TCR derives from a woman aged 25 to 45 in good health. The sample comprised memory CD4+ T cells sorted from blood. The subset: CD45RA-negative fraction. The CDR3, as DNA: TGTGCCAGCAGCAATCAGGGTAGTAATCAGCCCCAGCATTTT. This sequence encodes CASSNQGSNQPQHF.